This T cell receptor (beta chain) was identified during a study of long-term antiretroviral therapy in people with HIV. Study-wide results and limits: HIV repertoires spanned narrower CDR3 length ranges than controls.

This clone is a singleton in its sample. Antigen: not known. Specimens retained about 1-11 million cryopreserved PBMC preceding DNA extraction. Investigators performed immunoSEQ version v3.0 at survey level. A target of roughly 40,000-55,000 T-cell genomes per sample was set for sequencing. Here immunoSEQ multiplex PCR was the method, and the copy in TCRdb shows in-frame clones only, minus some. The sample consists of 25,000 to 35,000 clones, just under 80% of them appearing once. This CDR3 is built from 14 residues. Germline V gives CDR1 SEHNR, CDR2 FQNEAQ (reference sequence). The V and J ends lost 0 bases and 0 bases respectively, with 3 bases between them.

The V call is TRBV7-9, the J call TRBJ1-3, with D unclear. Source: unsorted PBMCs, taken 3.1 years after starting antiretroviral therapy. This sequence was found in a woman in her fifties or sixties with HIV. The CDR3 is CASSLADSGNTIYF. The CDR3 DNA reads as TGTGCCAGCAGCTTAGCGGACTCTGGAAACACCATATATTTT.